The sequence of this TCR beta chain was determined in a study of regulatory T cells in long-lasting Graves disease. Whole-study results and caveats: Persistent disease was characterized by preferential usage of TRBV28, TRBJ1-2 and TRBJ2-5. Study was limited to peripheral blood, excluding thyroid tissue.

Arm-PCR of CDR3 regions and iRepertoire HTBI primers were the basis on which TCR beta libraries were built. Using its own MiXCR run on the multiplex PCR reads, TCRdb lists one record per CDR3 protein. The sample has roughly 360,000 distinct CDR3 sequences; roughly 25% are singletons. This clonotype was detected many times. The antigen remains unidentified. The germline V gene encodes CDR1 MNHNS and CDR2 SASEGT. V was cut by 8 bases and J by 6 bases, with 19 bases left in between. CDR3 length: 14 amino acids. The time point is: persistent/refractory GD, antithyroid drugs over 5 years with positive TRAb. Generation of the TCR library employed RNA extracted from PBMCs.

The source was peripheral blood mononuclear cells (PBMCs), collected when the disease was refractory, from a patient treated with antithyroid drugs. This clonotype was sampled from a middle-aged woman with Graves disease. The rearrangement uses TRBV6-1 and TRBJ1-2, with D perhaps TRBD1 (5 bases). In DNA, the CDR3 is TGTGCCAGCGGCTCCCAGGGTGGCAGGGATGGCTACACCTTC. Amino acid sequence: CASGSQGGRDGYTF.